This TCR beta chain appears in the sequencing data of a study of blood T cell repertoires in COVID-19. About the research overall: Sources were T cells, B-cell-depleted T cells, or PBMCs; the material itself was cDNA or gDNA.

Original handling: Using reference gene primer amplification, nucleated cell counts were estimated. Profiled with immunoSEQ multiplex PCR; TCRdb holds only in-frame clones, not every one. Clonal size and the V and J genes are those of that table, whereas D and trimming came from the DNA. The data contain approximately 5,700 clones, roughly 84% of them singletons. The receptor comes from a human donor in a cohort sampled during active COVID-19. The sample was peripheral blood.

The CDR3 reads CASSTPGTSGFYNEQFF. The CDR3 DNA sequence: TGCGCCAGCAGCACCCCGGGGACTAGCGGGTTCTACAATGAGCAGTTCTTC. This sequence joins TRBV23-1 and TRBJ2-1; TRBD2 agrees at 12 bases. TRBV23-1 is classed as an ORF, of uncertain function. The length of the CDR3 is 17 residues. V was clipped by 6 bases and J by 3 bases; unmatched bases: 9.